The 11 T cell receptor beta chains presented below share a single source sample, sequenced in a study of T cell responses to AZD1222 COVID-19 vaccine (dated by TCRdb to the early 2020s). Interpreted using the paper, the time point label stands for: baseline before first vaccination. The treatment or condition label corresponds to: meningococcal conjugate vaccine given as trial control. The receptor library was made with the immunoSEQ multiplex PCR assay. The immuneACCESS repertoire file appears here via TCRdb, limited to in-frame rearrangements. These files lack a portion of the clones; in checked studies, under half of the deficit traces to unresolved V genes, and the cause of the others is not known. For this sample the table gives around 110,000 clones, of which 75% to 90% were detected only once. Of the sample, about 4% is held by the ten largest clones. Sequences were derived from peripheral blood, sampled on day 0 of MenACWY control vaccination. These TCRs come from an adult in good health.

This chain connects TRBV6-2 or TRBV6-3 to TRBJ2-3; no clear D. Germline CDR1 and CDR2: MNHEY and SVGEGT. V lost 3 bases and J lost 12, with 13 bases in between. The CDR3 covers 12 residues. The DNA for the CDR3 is TGTGCCAGCAGTTATCCCGCCACTCCCCAGTATTTT. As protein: CASSYPATPQYF.

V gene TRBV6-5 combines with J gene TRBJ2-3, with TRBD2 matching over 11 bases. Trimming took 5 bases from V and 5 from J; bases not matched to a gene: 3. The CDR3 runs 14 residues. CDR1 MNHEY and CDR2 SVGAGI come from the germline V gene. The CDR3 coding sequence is TGTGCCAGCAGTCGGGGGACTAGCGGAGATACGCAGTATTTT. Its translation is CASSRGTSGDTQYF.

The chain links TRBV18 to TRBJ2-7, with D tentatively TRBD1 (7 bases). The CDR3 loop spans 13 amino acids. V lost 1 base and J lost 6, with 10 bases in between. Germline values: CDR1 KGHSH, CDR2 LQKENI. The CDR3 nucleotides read TGTGCCAGCTCACCACGACAGGGAGGCGAGCAGTACTTC. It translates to CASSPRQGGEQYF.

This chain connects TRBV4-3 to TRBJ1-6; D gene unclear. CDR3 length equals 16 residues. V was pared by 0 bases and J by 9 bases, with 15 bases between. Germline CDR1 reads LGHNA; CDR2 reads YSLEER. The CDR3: CASSQDLNTYSSPLHF. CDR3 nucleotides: TGCGCCAGCAGCCAAGATCTTAACACCTATTCTTCACCCCTCCACTTT.

The CDR3 DNA reads as TGTGCCAGCAGTTATGGGGGCAATGAGCAGTTCTTC. Protein product: CASSYGGNEQFF. The J gene is TRBJ2-1, the V gene TRBV6-2 or TRBV6-3; D could derive from TRBD1 or TRBD2 (5 bases each). Looked up from germline, CDR1 is MNHEY and CDR2 is SVGEGT. V lost 3 bases, J lost 6 bases, and 6 bases lay in between. The CDR3 is 12 residues long.

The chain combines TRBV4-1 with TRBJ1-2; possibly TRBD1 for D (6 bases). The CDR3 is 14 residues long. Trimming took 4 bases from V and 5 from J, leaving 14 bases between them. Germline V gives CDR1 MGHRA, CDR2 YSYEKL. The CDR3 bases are TGCGCCAGCAGCCCAGTCGGGGGCGTTTATGGCTACACCTTC. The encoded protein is CASSPVGGVYGYTF.

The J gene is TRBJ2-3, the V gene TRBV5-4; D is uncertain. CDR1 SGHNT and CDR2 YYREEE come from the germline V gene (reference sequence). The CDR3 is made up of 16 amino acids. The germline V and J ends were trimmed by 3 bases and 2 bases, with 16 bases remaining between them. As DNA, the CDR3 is TGTGCCAGCAGCTCGCCAGTATCGGAAAACACAGATACGCAGTATTTT. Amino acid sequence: CASSSPVSENTDTQYF.

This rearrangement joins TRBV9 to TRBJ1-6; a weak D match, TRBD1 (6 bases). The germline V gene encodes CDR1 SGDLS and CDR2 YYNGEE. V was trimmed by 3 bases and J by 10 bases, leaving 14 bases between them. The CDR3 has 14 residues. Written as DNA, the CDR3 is TGTGCCAGCAGCGCCACAGGGCGAGTATCACCCCTCCACTTT. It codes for CASSATGRVSPLHF. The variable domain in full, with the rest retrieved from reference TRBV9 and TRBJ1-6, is DSGVTQTPKHLITATGQRVTLRCSPRSGDLSVYWYQQSLDQGLQFLIQYYNGEERAKGNILERFSAQQFPDLHSELNLSSLELGDSALYFCASSATGRVSPLHFGNGTRLTVT.

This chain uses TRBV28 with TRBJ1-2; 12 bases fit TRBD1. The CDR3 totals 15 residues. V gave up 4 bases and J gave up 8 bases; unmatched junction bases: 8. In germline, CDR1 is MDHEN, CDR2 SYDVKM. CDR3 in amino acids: CASSYPGQGARGYTF. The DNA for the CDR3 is TGTGCCAGCAGTTATCCGGGACAGGGGGCGCGGGGCTACACCTTC.

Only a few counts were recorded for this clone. CDR3 nucleotide sequence: TGTGCCAGCAGCTTAGCCGTTAGCTCCTACAATGAGCAGTTCTTC. Residues: CASSLAVSSYNEQFF. The chain uses TRBV7-2 and TRBJ2-1; D is ambiguous. Germline CDR1 SGHTA, CDR2 FQGNSA. CDR3 length: 15 amino acids. The V end was cut by 0 bases, the J end by 0 bases, with 6 bases between.

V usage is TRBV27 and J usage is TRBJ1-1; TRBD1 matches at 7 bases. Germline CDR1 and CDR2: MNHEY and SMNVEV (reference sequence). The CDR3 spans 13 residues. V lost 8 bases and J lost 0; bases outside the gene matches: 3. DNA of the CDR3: TGTGCCAGCGGGGGACAGTTGAACACTGAAGCTTTCTTT. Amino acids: CASGGQLNTEAFF.